The rows below give T cell receptor beta chains drawn from one sample of a study of T cells in Graves' hyperthyroidism and ophthalmopathy. TCRdb recomputed calls from the multiplex PCR reads with MiXCR, one row per CDR3 protein. The repertoire consists of a few hundred thousand distinct CDR3 sequences, with 46% occurring once and the leading ten covering around 8%. The sample consisted of peripheral blood or thyroid tissue (not recorded which). These receptors all stem from a woman younger than 35 with Graves' hyperthyroidism. Each CDR3 is given with its conserved first and last residue. The D gene is left open where the match is weak. Clone size appears in some rows only: once, few, many, or a class for an expanded clone.

CDR3 DNA,CDR3 protein,J gene,clone size,V gene,D gene
TGTGCCAGTAGGGAGACCGGGACACCCAATGAAAAACTGTTTTTT,CASRETGTPNEKLFF,TRBJ1-4,many,TRBV19,.
TGTGCCAGCAGTTACCCTTCAGGGTCTGGGGCCAACGTCCTGACTTTC,CASSYPSGSGANVLTF,TRBJ2-6,many,TRBV6-5,.
TGTGCCAGCAGTGAAAGAATCATACGGCCCCAGCATTTT,CASSERIIRPQHF,TRBJ1-5,many,TRBV2,.
TGCAGTGCTAGCCCAATTCGGCGGTGGGCAAGGGACTCACCCCTCCACTTT,CSASPIRRWARDSPLHF,TRBJ1-6,many,TRBV20-1,.
TGCAGCGTTTCGCCTGGGGCCAACGTCCTGACTTTC,CSVSPGANVLTF,TRBJ2-6,many,TRBV29-1,.
TGTGCCAGCAGCTTAACAGGGGTGGAGGAGCTGTTTTTT,CASSLTGVEELFF,TRBJ2-2,.,TRBV7-3,.
TGTGCCAGCAGCCAAATCCTGACTAGGGTGGGAGATGGCTACACCTTC,CASSQILTRVGDGYTF,TRBJ1-2,few,TRBV3-1,.
TGTGCCAGCAGCCCAAGCAAGGGGACAGCACCCGAGCAGTACTTC,CASSPSKGTAPEQYF,TRBJ2-7,.,TRBV7-3,TRBD1
TGTGCCAGCAATAGACTAGCGGGAGCCAACGAGCAGTACTTC,CASNRLAGANEQYF,TRBJ2-7,.,TRBV5-5,TRBD2
TGCGCCAGCAGCTTGCGGGCGGACAGCTCCTACGAGCAGTACTTC,CASSLRADSSYEQYF,TRBJ2-7,few,TRBV5-1,.
TGTGCCAGCAGCGGACAGGGGACGAATCAGCCCCAGCATTTT,CASSGQGTNQPQHF,TRBJ1-5,.,TRBV2,TRBD1
TGCAGCGTTGATCGACAGTACCATGGCTACACCTTC,CSVDRQYHGYTF,TRBJ1-2,many,TRBV29-1,.
TGCGCCAGCAGCGGACACAGGGCTTATAGCAATCAGCCCCAGCATTTT,CASSGHRAYSNQPQHF,TRBJ1-5,.,TRBV5-1,.
TGCGCCAGCAGCCAAGCCGGGACAGGGTTTATCACGAGTAATTCACCCCTCCACTTT,CASSQAGTGFITSNSPLHF,TRBJ1-6,many,TRBV4-1,TRBD1
TGTGCCAGCAGCTTAGACAGGGGAGACGAGCAGTTCTTC,CASSLDRGDEQFF,TRBJ2-1,.,TRBV7-3,TRBD1
TGTGCCAGCAGCACGACTAGCGGGACCCAGTACTTC,CASSTTSGTQYF,TRBJ2-5,.,TRBV14,TRBD2
TGCAGTGCTAGAGATCCGACCCGTAGCGGGAGGGCCACAGATACGCAGTATTTT,CSARDPTRSGRATDTQYF,TRBJ2-3,.,TRBV20-1,TRBD2
TGTGCCAGCAGTTACGATCAGGACAGCATGAACACTGAAGCTTTCTTT,CASSYDQDSMNTEAFF,TRBJ1-1,few,TRBV6-2/TRBV6-3,.
TGTGCCAGCAGCGAGACCGGGACAGTCGAGCAGTACTTC,CASSETGTVEQYF,TRBJ2-7,many,TRBV13,TRBD1
TGCAGCGTTGACGGGGACGATGGCTACACCTTC,CSVDGDDGYTF,TRBJ1-2,once,TRBV29-1,.
TGTGCCAGCAGCTCAGGACTTGAGCAGTACTTC,CASSSGLEQYF,TRBJ2-7,many,TRBV7-6,.
TGTGCCAGCAGCCTCGGACAGGGGGGGGCTGAAAAACTGTTTTTT,CASSLGQGGAEKLFF,TRBJ1-4,many,TRBV7-9,TRBD1
TGTGCCAGCTTGTCGGCGGGAGAGGGAGAGACCCAGTACTTC,CASLSAGEGETQYF,TRBJ2-5,.,TRBV2,TRBD2
TGTGCCTCCTCAGGGCTAGATGAAAAACTGTTTTTT,CASSGLDEKLFF,TRBJ1-4,many,TRBV30,.
TGCAGTGCTGGGACAGGGGGGTATCAGCCCCAGCATTTT,CSAGTGGYQPQHF,TRBJ1-5,few,TRBV20-1,TRBD1
TGTGCCAGCAGTTACCCCGGGGCTGGGGCCAACGTCCTGACTTTC,CASSYPGAGANVLTF,TRBJ2-6,many,TRBV28,.
TGTGCCAGCGATGGCAGGGGACCTCACGGTGAGCAGTTCTTC,CASDGRGPHGEQFF,TRBJ2-1,few,TRBV2,.
TGTGCCAGCAGCCTTGGACTAGCGGGAAGGTCCAATGAGCAGTTCTTC,CASSLGLAGRSNEQFF,TRBJ2-1,.,TRBV9,TRBD2
TGTGCCAGCAGCCCACTAGCGCGCCTGAGCACAGATACGCAGTATTTT,CASSPLARLSTDTQYF,TRBJ2-3,.,TRBV7-8,TRBD2
TGTGCCAGTAGTTCCGGGACAGGAGGCAGGGCGAATACGCAGTATTTT,CASSSGTGGRANTQYF,TRBJ2-3,.,TRBV19,TRBD1
TGCAGTGCTAGGAGGGAGACGAATGAGCAGTACTTC,CSARRETNEQYF,TRBJ2-7,.,TRBV20-1,.
TGTGCCACCAGTCGGACAGGGGTCTTCGGTTATGGCTACACCTTC,CATSRTGVFGYGYTF,TRBJ1-2,.,TRBV24-1,TRBD1
TGTGCTGGCAGGAGGGGGCGCAGCTATGGCTACACCTTC,CAGRRGRSYGYTF,TRBJ1-2,once,TRBV2,TRBD1
TGTGCCAGTAGGGACAGGGTAGGGTTAGAGGCTGAAGCTTTCTTT,CASRDRVGLEAEAFF,TRBJ1-1,.,TRBV19,TRBD1
TGTGCCAGCAGTGATGGCGGACTAGCGGGAACCAATGAGCAGTTCTTC,CASSDGGLAGTNEQFF,TRBJ2-1,many,TRBV2,TRBD2
TGCGCCAGCAGCCCCGACGGCAATCAGCCCCAGCATTTT,CASSPDGNQPQHF,TRBJ1-5,many,TRBV4-3,.
TGTGCCAGCAGCTTAGCGCGGGTCCTCAGGGGTAATTCACCCCTCCACTTT,CASSLARVLRGNSPLHF,TRBJ1-6,.,TRBV7-9,.
TGTGCCAGCGAGAAGGGACTAGCGGGAGTTGGATTCGGGGAGCTGTTTTTT,CASEKGLAGVGFGELFF,TRBJ2-2,many,TRBV2,TRBD2
TGTGCCACCAGCCCCGCCGGTGGCTACACCTTC,CATSPAGGYTF,TRBJ1-2,.,TRBV15,.
TGTGCCAGCAGCTTAGATGTGAAGGGGGGTGGCTACACCTTC,CASSLDVKGGGYTF,TRBJ1-2,.,TRBV7-2,.
TGTGCCAGCAAGCCCCTAATCAGGGAGGAGAAAGCTTTCTTT,CASKPLIREEKAFF,TRBJ1-1,many,TRBV11-3,.
TGTGCCAGCAGTTACCTCCGGTCGGCAGGGGAGAACACTGAAGCTTTCTTT,CASSYLRSAGENTEAFF,TRBJ1-1,many,TRBV6-6,.
TGTGCCAGCAGTGAAAGAGGACTAGCGGGAGGGCCACACAATGAGCAGTACTTC,CASSERGLAGGPHNEQYF,TRBJ2-7,.,TRBV2,TRBD2
TGCGCCAGCGGCTTGGTAGGGCCGGGACAGTCTAACACCAGGGAGCTGTTTTTT,CASGLVGPGQSNTRELFF,TRBJ2-2,.,TRBV5-1,TRBD1
TGTGCCAGCAGCTTAGTGACGTTGGGGCCAGTGGAGGACTACGAGCAGTACTTC,CASSLVTLGPVEDYEQYF,TRBJ2-7,few,TRBV7-9,.